A single sample is the source of the 7 T cell receptor beta chains below, sequenced in a study of immune evolution from preneoplasia to lung adenocarcinoma. TCRdb keeps only in-frame clones here, not all; method: immunoSEQ multiplex PCR. The sample includes tens of thousands of clones, around 79% seen only once; the top ten take approximately 4.8%. The source material was FFPE invasive lung adenocarcinoma tissue. The source is a person aged 55 to 75 with lung adenocarcinoma.

The chain carries TRBV5-4 and TRBJ1-1; TRBD1 matches at 8 bases. Germline lookup yields CDR1 SGHNT and CDR2 YYREEE (reference sequence). V shed 4 bases, J shed 5 bases, and the junction held 7 bases outside the gene matches. This CDR3 is 14 amino acids long. The CDR3 protein is CASSARTGRTEAFF. The CDR3 DNA reads as TGTGCCAGCAGCGCCCGGACAGGGAGGACTGAAGCTTTCTTT.

In this sample, this clone turned up once. The chain recombines TRBV28 with TRBJ1-1, with 7 bases that match TRBD1. The CDR3 consists of 15 residues. Germline lookup yields CDR1 MDHEN and CDR2 SYDVKM. V shed 6 bases, J shed 6 bases, and the junction held 13 bases outside the gene matches. This chain's CDR3 is CASSSQGKGASEAFF. In nucleotides, the CDR3 is TGTGCCAGCAGCTCCCAAGGGAAGGGGGCGTCTGAAGCTTTCTTT.

The chain has TRBV20-1 and TRBJ2-5; D remains ambiguous. V shed 6 bases and J shed 3 bases, with 8 bases lying between them. CDR3 length: 11 amino acids. Germline lookup yields CDR1 DFQATT and CDR2 SNEGSKA (reference sequence). The chain's CDR3 is CSAPAKETQYF. The CDR3 DNA follows: TGCAGTGCCCCGGCAAAAGAGACCCAGTACTTC.

CDR3 sequence reads: CASSVDSEETQYF. Here the CDR3 DNA reads TGTGCCAGCAGCGTGGATAGTGAAGAGACCCAGTACTTC. V is TRBV9 and J is TRBJ2-5, with D unresolved. Between the trimmed V and J ends, which lost 2 bases and 3 bases, there was a span of 8 bases. This CDR3 is built from 13 residues. Germline V CDR1 and CDR2: SGDLS, YYNGEE.

The chain has TRBV6-5 and TRBJ2-2, with D maybe TRBD2 (5 bases). The CDR3 extends over 14 amino acids. From germline, CDR1 is MNHEY and CDR2 SVGAGI. Trimming left V 6 bases short and J 7 bases short, with 15 bases between. This chain's CDR3 is CASSPSLRGGELFF. The CDR3 DNA reads TGTGCCAGCAGCCCCAGCCTACGGGGCGGGGAGCTGTTTTTT.

The chain uses TRBV28 and TRBJ1-5; D not resolved. With 7 bases removed from V and 4 bases from J, the gap between germline ends came to 17 bases. The CDR3 is made up of 15 amino acids. Germline CDR1 reads MDHEN; CDR2 reads SYDVKM. The CDR3 loop is CASTELSRENQPQHF. The DNA for the CDR3 is TGTGCCAGCACCGAACTATCGAGGGAAAATCAGCCCCAGCATTTT.

The chain has TRBV6-1 and TRBJ2-1; 10 bases map to TRBD2. The CDR3 contains 15 residues. With 5 bases clipped from V and 8 bases from J, the junction kept 9 bases outside the gene matches. The germline CDR1 and CDR2 sequences are MNHNS and SASEGT. CDR3 amino acids: CASSHPSGSWDEQFF. The CDR3 DNA reads as TGTGCCAGCAGTCATCCTAGCGGGAGTTGGGATGAGCAGTTCTTC.